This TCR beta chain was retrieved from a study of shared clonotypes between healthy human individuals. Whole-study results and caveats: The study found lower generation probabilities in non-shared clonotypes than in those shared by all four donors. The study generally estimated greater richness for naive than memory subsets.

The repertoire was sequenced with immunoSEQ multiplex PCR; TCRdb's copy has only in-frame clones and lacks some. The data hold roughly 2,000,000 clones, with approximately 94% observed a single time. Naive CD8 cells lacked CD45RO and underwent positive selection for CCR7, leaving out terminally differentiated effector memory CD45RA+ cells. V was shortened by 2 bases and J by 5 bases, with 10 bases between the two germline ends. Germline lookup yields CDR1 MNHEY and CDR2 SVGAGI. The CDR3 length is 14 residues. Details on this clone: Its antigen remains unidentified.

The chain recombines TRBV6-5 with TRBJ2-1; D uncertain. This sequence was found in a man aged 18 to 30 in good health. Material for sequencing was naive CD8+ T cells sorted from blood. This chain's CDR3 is CASSYAESDNEQFF. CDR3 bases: TGTGCCAGCAGTTACGCAGAGTCGGACAATGAGCAGTTCTTC.